This TCR beta chain appears in the sequencing data of a study of human versus mouse CDR3 diversity and MHC coevolution. Whole-study results and caveats: On average, humans showed more CDR3 deletions and insertions than mice.

Naive CD4 T cells were sorted as CD45RO-negative, CD62L-positive. The data were produced by immunoSEQ multiplex PCR, yet TCRdb's version contains in-frame clones alone and is incomplete. This repertoire shows tens of thousands of clones, approximately 92% found once; its top ten account for around 1.5%. The V end lost 2 bases, the J end lost 0 bases, and 19 bases lay between the germline ends. Germline CDR1 reads KGHSH; CDR2 reads LQKENI. The CDR3 loop spans 18 amino acids. With regard to this clone: As yet, its antigen is unknown.

This chain connects TRBV18 to TRBJ1-2; the D gene is possibly TRBD1 (6 bases). The receptor was isolated from a person aged 25 to 69 in good health. The sequenced sample was naive CD4+ T cells from blood. Subset given: CD45RO-negative CD62L-positive naive CD4 T cells. The CDR3 DNA sequence: TGTGCCAGCTCACCAGCCCCCGGGCAGGGGATAGCTAACTATGGCTACACCTTC. Translation: CASSPAPGQGIANYGYTF.